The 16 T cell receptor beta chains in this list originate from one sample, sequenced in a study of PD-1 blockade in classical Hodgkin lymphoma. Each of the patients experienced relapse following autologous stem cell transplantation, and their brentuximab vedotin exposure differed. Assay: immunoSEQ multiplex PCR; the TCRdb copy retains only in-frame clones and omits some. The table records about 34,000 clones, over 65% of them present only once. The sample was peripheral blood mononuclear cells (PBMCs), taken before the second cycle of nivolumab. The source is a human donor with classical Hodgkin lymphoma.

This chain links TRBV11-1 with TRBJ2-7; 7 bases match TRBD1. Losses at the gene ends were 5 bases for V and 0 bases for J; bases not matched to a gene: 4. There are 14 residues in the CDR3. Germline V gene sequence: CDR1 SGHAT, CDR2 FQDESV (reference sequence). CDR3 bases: TGTGCCAGCAGCGTAGACAGGGTCTCCTACGAGCAGTACTTC. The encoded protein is CASSVDRVSYEQYF.

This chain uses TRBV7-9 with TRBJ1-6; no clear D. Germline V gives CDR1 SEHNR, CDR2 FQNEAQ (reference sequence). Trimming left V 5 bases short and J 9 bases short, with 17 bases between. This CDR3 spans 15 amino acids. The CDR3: CASSPRNPPTSPLHF. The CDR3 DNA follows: TGTGCCAGCAGCCCACGTAACCCTCCAACTTCACCCCTCCACTTT.

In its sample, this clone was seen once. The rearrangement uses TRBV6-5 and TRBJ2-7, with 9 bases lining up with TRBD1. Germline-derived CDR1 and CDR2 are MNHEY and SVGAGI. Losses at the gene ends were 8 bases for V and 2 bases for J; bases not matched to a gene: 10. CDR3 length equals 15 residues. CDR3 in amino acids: CASVPTGQGPYEQYF. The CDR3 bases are TGTGCCAGCGTACCTACGGGACAGGGACCCTACGAGCAGTACTTC.

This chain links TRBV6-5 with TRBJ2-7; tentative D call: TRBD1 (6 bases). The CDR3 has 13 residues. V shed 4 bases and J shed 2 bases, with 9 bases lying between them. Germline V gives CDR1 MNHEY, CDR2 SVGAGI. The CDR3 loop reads CASSSDRPYEQYF. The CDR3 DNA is TGTGCCAGCAGTTCAGACAGGCCCTACGAGCAGTACTTC.

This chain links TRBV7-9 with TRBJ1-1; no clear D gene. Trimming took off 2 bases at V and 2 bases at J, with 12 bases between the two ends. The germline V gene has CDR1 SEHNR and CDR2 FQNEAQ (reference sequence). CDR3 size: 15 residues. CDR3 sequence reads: CASSLKVLPNTEAFF. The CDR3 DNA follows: TGTGCCAGCAGCTTAAAGGTGTTACCCAACACTGAAGCTTTCTTT.

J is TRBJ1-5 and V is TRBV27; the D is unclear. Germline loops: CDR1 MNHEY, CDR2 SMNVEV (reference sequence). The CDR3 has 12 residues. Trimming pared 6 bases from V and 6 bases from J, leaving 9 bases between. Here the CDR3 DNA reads TGTGCCAGCAGCTTCCTGGGTCAGCCCCAGCATTTT. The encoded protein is CASSFLGQPQHF.

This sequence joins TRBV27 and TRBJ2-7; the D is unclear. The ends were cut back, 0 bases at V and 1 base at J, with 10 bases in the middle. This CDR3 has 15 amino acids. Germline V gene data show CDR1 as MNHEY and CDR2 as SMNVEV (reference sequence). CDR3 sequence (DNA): TGTGCCAGCAGTTTATCCCCCGGGTCGTCCTACGAGCAGTACTTC. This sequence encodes CASSLSPGSSYEQYF.

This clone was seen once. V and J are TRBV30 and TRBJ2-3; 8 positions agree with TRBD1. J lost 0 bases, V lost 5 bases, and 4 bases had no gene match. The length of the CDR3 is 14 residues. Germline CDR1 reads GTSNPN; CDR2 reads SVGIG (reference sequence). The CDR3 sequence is CAWAGQDSTDTQYF. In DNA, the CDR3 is TGTGCCTGGGCGGGACAGGATAGCACAGATACGCAGTATTTT.

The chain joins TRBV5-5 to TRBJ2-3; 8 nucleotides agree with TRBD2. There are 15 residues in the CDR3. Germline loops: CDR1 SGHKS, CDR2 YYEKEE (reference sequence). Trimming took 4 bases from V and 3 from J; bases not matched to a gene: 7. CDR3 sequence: CASSPIAGQTDTQYF. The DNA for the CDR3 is TGTGCCAGCAGCCCGATAGCGGGGCAGACAGATACGCAGTATTTT.

CDR3 amino acids: CASSLVAGEPEAFF. The CDR3 DNA reads TGTGCCAGCAGCTTAGTGGCAGGAGAGCCTGAAGCTTTCTTT. The chain uses TRBV11-2 and TRBJ1-1; D gene ambiguous. Deletions cut 1 base from V and 6 bases from J, with 12 bases between. The CDR3 contains 14 residues. The germline V gene has CDR1 SGHAT and CDR2 FQNNGV.

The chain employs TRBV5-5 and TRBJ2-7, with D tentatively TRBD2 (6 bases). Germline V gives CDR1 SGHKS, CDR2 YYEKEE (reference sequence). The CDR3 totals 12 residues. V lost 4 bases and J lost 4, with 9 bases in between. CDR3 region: CASSKGLYEQYF. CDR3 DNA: TGTGCCAGCAGCAAGGGACTGTACGAGCAGTACTTC. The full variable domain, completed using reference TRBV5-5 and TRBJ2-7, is DAGVTQSPTHLIKTRGQQVTLRCSPISGHKSVSWYQQVLGQGPQFIFQYYEKEERGRGNFPDRFSARQFPNYSSELNVNALLLGDSALYLCASSKGLYEQYFGPGTRLTVT.

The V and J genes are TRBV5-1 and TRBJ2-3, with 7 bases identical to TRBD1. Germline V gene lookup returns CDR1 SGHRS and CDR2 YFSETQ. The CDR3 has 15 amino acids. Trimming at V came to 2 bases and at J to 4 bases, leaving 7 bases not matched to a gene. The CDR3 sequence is CASSFRQGTADTQYF. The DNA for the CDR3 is TGCGCCAGCAGCTTTCGACAGGGTACGGCAGATACGCAGTATTTT.

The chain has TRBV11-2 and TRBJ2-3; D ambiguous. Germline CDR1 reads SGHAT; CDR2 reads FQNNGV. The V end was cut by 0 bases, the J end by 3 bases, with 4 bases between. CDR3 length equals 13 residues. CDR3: CASSLDKTDTQYF. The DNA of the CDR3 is TGTGCCAGCAGCTTAGATAAAACAGATACGCAGTATTTT. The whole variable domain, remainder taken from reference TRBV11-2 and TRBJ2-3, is EAGVAQSPRYKIIEKRQSVAFWCNPISGHATLYWYQQILGQGPKLLIQFQNNGVVDDSQLPKDRFSAERLKGVDSTLKIQPAKLEDSAVYLCASSLDKTDTQYFGPGTRLTVL.

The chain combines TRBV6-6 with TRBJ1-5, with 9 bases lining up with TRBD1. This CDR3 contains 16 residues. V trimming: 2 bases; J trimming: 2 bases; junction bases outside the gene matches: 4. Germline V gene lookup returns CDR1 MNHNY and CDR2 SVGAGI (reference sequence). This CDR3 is CASSYPQGAGNQPQHF. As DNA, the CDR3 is TGTGCCAGCAGTTACCCACAGGGGGCCGGCAATCAGCCCCAGCATTTT.

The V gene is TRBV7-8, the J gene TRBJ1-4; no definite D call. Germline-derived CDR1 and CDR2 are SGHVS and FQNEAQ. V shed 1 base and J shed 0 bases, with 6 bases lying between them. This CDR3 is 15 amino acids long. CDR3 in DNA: TGTGCCAGCAGCTTAGTAGGTGCAACTAATGAAAAACTGTTTTTT. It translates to CASSLVGATNEKLFF.

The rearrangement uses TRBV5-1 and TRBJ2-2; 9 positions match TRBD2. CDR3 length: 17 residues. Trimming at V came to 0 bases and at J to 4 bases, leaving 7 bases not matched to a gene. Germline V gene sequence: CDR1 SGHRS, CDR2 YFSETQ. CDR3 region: CASSLEESGGPTGELFF. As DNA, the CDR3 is TGCGCCAGCAGCTTGGAAGAAAGCGGGGGGCCCACCGGGGAGCTGTTTTTT.